The 20 T cell receptor beta chains below come from one sample, sequenced in a study of cytotoxic CD8 clonotypes in ibrutinib-treated CLL. The protocol was immunoSEQ multiplex PCR, while the TCRdb copy is restricted to in-frame clones and leaves out a portion. The sample includes thousands of clones, approximately 75% of them seen just once. Sequenced material: PBMCs, taken before ibrutinib treatment. The receptor source for this set is a human donor with chronic lymphocytic leukemia.

The chain couples TRBV5-4 to TRBJ1-2, with unresolved D. Germline CDR1 and CDR2: SGHNT and YYREEE (reference sequence). Trimming pared 1 base from V and 3 bases from J, leaving 13 bases between. CDR3 size: 15 residues. For the CDR3, the DNA is TGTGCCAGCAGCTTGTTTACAGCGAAAGACTATGGCTACACCTTC. This translates into CASSLFTAKDYGYTF.

This clone was detected only a few times. The chain combines TRBV30 with TRBJ2-3; tentatively, D is TRBD1 or TRBD2 (5 bases each). From germline, CDR1 is GTSNPN and CDR2 SVGIG (reference sequence). This CDR3 has 13 amino acids. The V and J ends lost 0 bases and 6 bases respectively, with 10 bases between them. CDR3 loop: CAWSVLGADTQYF. The CDR3 DNA is TGTGCCTGGAGTGTACTCGGGGCCGATACGCAGTATTTT.

The chain uses TRBV7-2 and TRBJ2-2, with TRBD2 matching 13 bases. J was trimmed by 5 bases and V by 5 bases; bases with no gene match: 8. The V gene's germline CDR1 is SGHTA and CDR2 FQGNSA. The CDR3 consists of 17 residues. The DNA of the CDR3 is TGTGCCAGCAGCCCCCGGACTAGCGGGAGCGTGACCGGGGAGCTGTTTTTT. Protein: CASSPRTSGSVTGELFF.

This clone was observed a few times. The chain has TRBV5-6 and TRBJ2-3; no definite D call. This CDR3 region has 15 residues. CDR1 and CDR2 from the germline V gene are SGHDT and YYEEEE. Trimming stripped 1 base from V and 0 bases from J, with 9 bases between. CDR3: CASSLSGLSTDTQYF. CDR3 sequence (DNA): TGTGCCAGCAGCTTGAGTGGCCTTAGCACAGATACGCAGTATTTT.

This chain connects TRBV30 to TRBJ1-5; D possibly corresponds to TRBD1 (5 bases). The V gene's germline CDR1 is GTSNPN and CDR2 SVGIG (reference sequence). CDR3 size: 16 residues. V shed 2 bases and J shed 2 bases, with 16 bases lying between them. The CDR3 region has the DNA TGTGCCTGGAGTTGGAACCAGGGAGTACGCAATCAGCCCCAGCATTTT. It yields the protein CAWSWNQGVRNQPQHF.

The chain has TRBV11-1 and TRBJ1-4, with D unclear. The CDR3 runs to 11 residues. The V and J ends lost 3 bases and 7 bases respectively, with 3 bases between them. Germline CDR1 is SGHAT and CDR2 is FQDESV (reference sequence). The CDR3, as DNA: TGTGCCAGCAGCTTGGGTGAAAAACTGTTTTTT. It yields the protein CASSLGEKLFF. Based on the CDR3 plus reference TRBV11-1 and TRBJ1-4, the full variable domain is EAEVAQSPRYKITEKSQAVAFWCDPISGHATLYWYRQILGQGPELLVQFQDESVVDDSQLPKDRFSAERLKGVDSTLKIQPAELGDSAMYLCASSLGEKLFFGSGTQLSVL.

The chain links TRBV27 to TRBJ2-6, with D unresolved. CDR3 length: 18 amino acids. Germline V CDR1 and CDR2: MNHEY, SMNVEV (reference sequence). V was trimmed by 5 bases and J by 5 bases, leaving 22 bases between them. CDR3 in amino acids: CASSKNGWLQSRANVLTF. The CDR3 DNA is TGTGCCAGCAGTAAAAATGGCTGGCTACAAAGTCGGGCCAACGTCCTGACTTTC.

The rearrangement links TRBV14 to TRBJ2-5, with TRBD1 matching 8 bases. Trimming removed 5 bases from V and 6 bases from J; junction bases left unmatched: 8. CDR1 is SGHDN and CDR2 is FVKESK in the germline V gene. The CDR3 totals 14 residues. The CDR3 DNA reads TGTGCCAGCAGCGAGCCAGGGGGCGGTAAGACCCAGTACTTC. Translation: CASSEPGGGKTQYF.

This chain connects TRBV19 to TRBJ1-6; TRBD1 matches 8 bases. Losses at the gene ends were 0 bases for V and 7 bases for J; bases not matched to a gene: 5. The germline V gene has CDR1 LNHDA and CDR2 SQIVND (reference sequence). This CDR3 has 16 residues. This CDR3 is CASSIDLDRVNSPLHF. CDR3 DNA: TGTGCCAGTAGTATAGATCTGGACAGGGTAAATTCACCCCTCCACTTT. The variable domain in full, with the rest retrieved from reference TRBV19 and TRBJ1-6, is DGGITQSPKYLFRKEGQNVTLSCEQNLNHDAMYWYRQDPGQGLRLIYYSQIVNDFQKGDIAEGYSVSREKKESFPLTVTSAQKNPTAFYLCASSIDLDRVNSPLHFGNGTRLTVT.

The rearrangement links TRBV20-1 to TRBJ2-3; D might be TRBD1 (5 bases). The CDR3 totals 11 residues. The germline CDR1 and CDR2 sequences are DFQATT and SNEGSKA (reference sequence). The V and J ends lost 4 bases and 6 bases respectively, with 8 bases between them. This chain's CDR3 is CSANRQDTQYF. CDR3 bases: TGCAGTGCTAATCGACAGGATACGCAGTATTTT.

This clone was detected a few times. The rearrangement joins TRBV4-1 to TRBJ2-7, with 9 bases aligning to TRBD2. Germline loops: CDR1 MGHRA, CDR2 YSYEKL. The CDR3 consists of 16 residues. The V segment lost 0 bases and the J segment 4 bases; nucleotides outside the gene matches: 7. CDR3 residues: CASSQDMAGGIYEQYF. CDR3 bases: TGCGCCAGCAGCCAAGATATGGCGGGAGGGATTTACGAGCAGTACTTC.

This clone was found a few times. This chain joins TRBV2 and TRBJ1-5; a weak D match, TRBD1 (6 bases). Trimming cost V 3 bases and J 2 bases, with 11 bases left between them. This CDR3 is built from 15 residues. From germline, CDR1 is SNHLY and CDR2 FYNNEI. The CDR3 here is CASSEFRQGNQPQHF. The CDR3 coding sequence is TGTGCCAGCAGTGAGTTTCGACAGGGCAATCAGCCCCAGCATTTT.

The chain links TRBV13 to TRBJ2-7; maybe TRBD2 (6 bases). The CDR3 runs 14 residues. Germline values: CDR1 PRHDT, CDR2 FYEKMQ (reference sequence). V was clipped by 3 bases and J by 0 bases, with 9 bases between them. CDR3 in DNA: TGTGCCAGCAGCTTTAGCGGAAGCTCCTACGAGCAGTACTTC. Its translation is CASSFSGSSYEQYF.

The genes are TRBV7-6 and TRBJ1-1, with 9 bases fitting TRBD1. Germline V gene lookup returns CDR1 SGHVS and CDR2 FNYEAQ. Trimming cost V 8 bases and J 3 bases; bases outside gene matches: 1. The CDR3 length is 12 residues. CDR3 sequence: CASGDRDTEAFF. In DNA, the CDR3 is TGTGCCAGCGGGGACAGGGACACTGAAGCTTTCTTT.

The CDR3 coding sequence is TGTGCCAGCAGCACTAGCGGGACAGGCTCCTACGAGCAGTACTTC. Its translation: CASSTSGTGSYEQYF. J is TRBJ2-7 and V is TRBV7-2, with TRBD2 matching 10 bases. The CDR3 is 15 residues long. Unmatched junction bases numbered 4, after V lost 5 bases and J lost 0 bases. Germline lookup yields CDR1 SGHTA and CDR2 FQGNSA.

This clone was picked up one time. The CDR3 DNA reads TGTGCCAGCAGCTTAGTGAGCGGGAGCTCCTACAATGAGCAGTTCTTC. Encoded protein: CASSLVSGSSYNEQFF. V and J are TRBV7-9 and TRBJ2-1; 8 bases align to TRBD2. V shed 1 base, J shed 0 bases, and the junction held 2 bases outside the gene matches. CDR1 is SEHNR, CDR2 FQNEAQ, per germline (reference sequence). The CDR3 is 16 residues long.

This clone was counted only a few times. V usage is TRBV12-5 and J usage is TRBJ1-1; weak D call: TRBD1 (6 bases). The germline V gene encodes CDR1 LGHNT and CDR2 FRNRAP. This CDR3 has 15 amino acids. Trimming pared 4 bases from V and 1 base from J, leaving 13 bases between. The CDR3 bases are TGTGCTAGTGGTTCACCGGGACAAAGGAACACTGAAGCTTTCTTT. It translates to CASGSPGQRNTEAFF.

This chain uses TRBV7-2 with TRBJ2-1, with a weak D call TRBD2 (5 bases). There are 15 residues in the CDR3. Looked up from germline, CDR1 is SGHTA and CDR2 is FQGNSA. Trimming shortened V by 1 base and J by 7 bases, and 14 bases separated the two germline ends. DNA of the CDR3: TGTGCCAGCAGCTTAGTCCTAGTTTGGGAGAATGAGCAGTTCTTC. Amino acids: CASSLVLVWENEQFF.

The J gene is TRBJ2-3, the V gene TRBV11-3, with D unresolved. V was trimmed by 5 bases and J by 1 base, leaving 10 bases between them. Germline loops: CDR1 SGHNT, CDR2 YENEEA. There are 14 residues in the CDR3. CDR3 protein: CASSKERRTDTQYF. For the CDR3, the DNA is TGTGCCAGCAGCAAGGAACGTCGCACAGATACGCAGTATTTT. Looking up the rest from reference TRBV11-3 and TRBJ2-3 gives the full variable domain: EAGVVQSPRYKIIEKKQPVAFWCNPISGHNTLYWYLQNLGQGPELLIRYENEEAVDDSQLPKDRFSAERLKGVDSTLKIQPAELGDSAVYLCASSKERRTDTQYFGPGTRLTVL.

The J gene is TRBJ1-1, the V gene TRBV29-1; D possibly corresponds to TRBD1 (5 bases). CDR1 and CDR2 from the germline V gene are SQVTM and ANQGSEA. The ends were cut back, 1 base at V and 6 bases at J, with 9 bases in the middle. The CDR3 is 12 amino acids. CDR3 residues: CSVEGSGAEAFF. CDR3 DNA: TGCAGCGTTGAAGGCTCGGGGGCTGAAGCTTTCTTT.